Listed below are T cell receptor beta chains from one sample, sequenced in a study of spatial heterogeneity in lung cancer. TCRdb redid the calling of the 5' RACE reads with MiXCR, one entry per CDR3 protein. The data show about 20,000 distinct CDR3 sequences, 2.8% seen once. The source was lung tumor tissue, collected at surgery. The receptors were sampled from a male donor with early-stage non-small cell lung cancer. Each CDR3 is given with its conserved first and last residue. Each record gives: CDR3 protein, CDR3 DNA, clone size, D gene, V gene, J gene. D genes are given only for firm matches. Size tells how often a clone was seen (once, few, many) or the class of an expanded clone, and some rows leave it out.

cdr3_aa: CASSLDSSYNSPLHF; cdr3_nt: TGTGCCAGCAGTCTCGACAGCTCCTATAATTCACCCCTCCACTTT; clone_size: many; d_call: .; v_call: TRBV28; j_call: TRBJ1-6
cdr3_aa: CASSSVIGRQHTF; cdr3_nt: TGTGCCAGCAGTTCCGTTATAGGGCGGCAGCACACCTTC; clone_size: many; d_call: .; v_call: TRBV12-3/TRBV12-4; j_call: TRBJ1-2
cdr3_aa: CASSGGQEENQPQHF; cdr3_nt: TGTGCCAGCAGTGGGGGACAGGAGGAGAATCAGCCCCAGCATTTT; clone_size: many; d_call: TRBD1; v_call: TRBV6-6; j_call: TRBJ1-5
cdr3_aa: CASSSSGTGGLDGYTF; cdr3_nt: TGTGCCAGCAGTTCATCCGGGACAGGGGGTTTAGATGGCTACACCTTC; clone_size: .; d_call: TRBD1; v_call: TRBV28; j_call: TRBJ1-2
cdr3_aa: CASSYGGEVQPQHF; cdr3_nt: TGTGCCAGCAGCTATGGGGGGGAGGTGCAGCCCCAGCATTTT; clone_size: many; d_call: .; v_call: TRBV7-9; j_call: TRBJ1-5
cdr3_aa: CASSPGGTGRQFF; cdr3_nt: TGTGCCAGCAGCCCAGGAGGTACCGGGAGGCAGTTCTTC; clone_size: many; d_call: .; v_call: TRBV7-2; j_call: TRBJ2-1
cdr3_aa: CATSRDASVTGGRGYTF; cdr3_nt: TGTGCCACCAGCAGAGATGCCTCCGTCACAGGGGGCAGGGGCTACACCTTC; clone_size: many; d_call: TRBD1; v_call: TRBV15; j_call: TRBJ1-2
cdr3_aa: CASRPQGARYEQYF; cdr3_nt: TGTGCCAGCAGGCCACAGGGGGCGCGGTACGAGCAGTACTTC; clone_size: many; d_call: TRBD1; v_call: TRBV28; j_call: TRBJ2-7
cdr3_aa: CASSEWVDTGELFF; cdr3_nt: TGTGCCAGCAGTGAATGGGTGGACACCGGGGAGCTGTTTTTT; clone_size: many; d_call: .; v_call: TRBV25-1; j_call: TRBJ2-2
cdr3_aa: CASSLAGQIARSYEQYF; cdr3_nt: TGTGCCAGCAGCTTAGCGGGCCAAATTGCGAGGTCCTACGAGCAGTACTTC; clone_size: many; d_call: .; v_call: TRBV7-9; j_call: TRBJ2-7
cdr3_aa: CASSPGTGVGANVLTF; cdr3_nt: TGTGCCAGCAGTCCCGGGACAGGGGTCGGGGCCAACGTCCTGACTTTC; clone_size: many; d_call: TRBD1; v_call: TRBV28; j_call: TRBJ2-6
cdr3_aa: CATNLRGTEAFF; cdr3_nt: TGTGCCACCAATCTACGGGGGACTGAAGCTTTCTTT; clone_size: .; d_call: .; v_call: TRBV7-2; j_call: TRBJ1-1
cdr3_aa: CASRFVTGGVKYVAGANVLTF; cdr3_nt: TGCGCCAGCAGGTTTGTAACAGGGGGCGTAAAATACGTCGCTGGGGCCAACGTCCTGACTTTC; clone_size: many; d_call: TRBD1; v_call: TRBV5-1; j_call: TRBJ2-6
cdr3_aa: CASGAGQANYNEQFF; cdr3_nt: TGTGCCAGCGGGGCGGGACAGGCGAACTACAATGAGCAGTTCTTC; clone_size: many; d_call: TRBD1; v_call: TRBV6-1; j_call: TRBJ2-1
cdr3_aa: CASSSIPDRVRHEQYF; cdr3_nt: TGTGCCAGCAGCTCAATCCCGGACAGGGTTCGGCACGAGCAGTACTTC; clone_size: many; d_call: TRBD1; v_call: TRBV7-9; j_call: TRBJ2-7
cdr3_aa: CSARHRTNTGELFF; cdr3_nt: TGCAGTGCTAGACACAGGACGAACACCGGGGAGCTGTTTTTT; clone_size: .; d_call: .; v_call: TRBV20-1; j_call: TRBJ2-2
cdr3_aa: CASSVGGVSETQYF; cdr3_nt: TGTGCCAGCAGCGTAGGGGGGGTGTCGGAGACCCAGTACTTC; clone_size: many; d_call: .; v_call: TRBV9; j_call: TRBJ2-5
cdr3_aa: CASSHGRGEQFF; cdr3_nt: TGTGCCAGCAGCCACGGGAGAGGTGAGCAGTTCTTC; clone_size: many; d_call: .; v_call: TRBV3-1; j_call: TRBJ2-1
cdr3_aa: CASSYLTSSYEQYF; cdr3_nt: TGTGCCAGCAGTTACCTAACGAGCTCCTACGAGCAGTACTTC; clone_size: many; d_call: .; v_call: TRBV6-6; j_call: TRBJ2-7
cdr3_aa: CASSLLAGDEQYF; cdr3_nt: TGCGCCAGCAGCCTCCTAGCGGGAGACGAGCAGTACTTC; clone_size: many; d_call: TRBD2; v_call: TRBV5-1; j_call: TRBJ2-7
cdr3_aa: CSVEAGGLNTIYF; cdr3_nt: TGCAGCGTTGAAGCAGGGGGCTTAAACACCATATATTTT; clone_size: many; d_call: TRBD1; v_call: TRBV29-1; j_call: TRBJ1-3
cdr3_aa: CASSPAGAGRLYNEQFF; cdr3_nt: TGTGCCAGCAGCCCCGCAGGAGCGGGAAGGTTATACAATGAGCAGTTCTTC; clone_size: many; d_call: TRBD2; v_call: TRBV9; j_call: TRBJ2-1
cdr3_aa: CASSKVAGVEYEQYF; cdr3_nt: TGTGCCAGCTCAAAAGTAGCGGGAGTCGAATACGAGCAGTACTTC; clone_size: many; d_call: TRBD2; v_call: TRBV18; j_call: TRBJ2-7
cdr3_aa: CASSWGQVTGANVLTF; cdr3_nt: TGTGCCAGCAGCTGGGGACAGGTCACTGGGGCCAACGTCCTGACTTTC; clone_size: many; d_call: TRBD1; v_call: TRBV5-5; j_call: TRBJ2-6
cdr3_aa: CASNQGQGARIQPQHF; cdr3_nt: TGTGCCAGCAATCAGGGACAGGGGGCGCGAATTCAGCCCCAGCATTTT; clone_size: many; d_call: TRBD1; v_call: TRBV2; j_call: TRBJ1-5
cdr3_aa: CASRETGFQETQYF; cdr3_nt: TGTGCCAGCAGGGAAACAGGTTTCCAAGAGACCCAGTACTTC; clone_size: many; d_call: .; v_call: TRBV28; j_call: TRBJ2-5
cdr3_aa: CSYTGGRANEQFF; cdr3_nt: TGCAGCTATACCGGTGGCAGGGCCAATGAGCAGTTCTTC; clone_size: many; d_call: .; v_call: TRBV29-1; j_call: TRBJ2-1
cdr3_aa: CASSPRQGLGYTF; cdr3_nt: TGTGCCAGCAGCCCTCGACAGGGCCTTGGCTACACCTTC; clone_size: many; d_call: TRBD1; v_call: TRBV7-2; j_call: TRBJ1-2
cdr3_aa: CASSLTSGTYEQYF; cdr3_nt: TGTGCCAGCAGCTTAACTAGCGGTACCTACGAGCAGTACTTC; clone_size: many; d_call: TRBD2; v_call: TRBV11-2; j_call: TRBJ2-7
cdr3_aa: CASSFGGDNEQFF; cdr3_nt: TGCGCCAGCAGCTTCGGCGGGGACAATGAGCAGTTCTTC; clone_size: many; d_call: .; v_call: TRBV5-1; j_call: TRBJ2-1
cdr3_aa: CASSLSGTTYGTQYF; cdr3_nt: TGCGCCAGCAGTTTGTCGGGGACGACTTACGGTACGCAGTATTTT; clone_size: many; d_call: .; v_call: TRBV5-1; j_call: TRBJ2-3
cdr3_aa: CASSDYSRTGANVLTF; cdr3_nt: TGTGCCAGTAGCGATTATAGTAGAACTGGGGCCAACGTCCTGACTTTC; clone_size: many; d_call: .; v_call: TRBV19; j_call: TRBJ2-6
cdr3_aa: CASSLAGLGRDGNF; cdr3_nt: TGTGCCAGCAGCTTAGCTGGTTTGGGGCGGGACGGAAACTTC; clone_size: many; d_call: .; v_call: TRBV7-2; j_call: TRBJ2-7
cdr3_aa: CASSHPGLANEKLFF; cdr3_nt: TGTGCCAGCAGCCATCCTGGGTTAGCTAATGAAAAACTGTTTTTT; clone_size: many; d_call: .; v_call: TRBV14; j_call: TRBJ1-4
cdr3_aa: CASSPSGEEQFF; cdr3_nt: TGTGCCAGCAGCCCCAGTGGAGAGGAGCAGTTCTTC; clone_size: many; d_call: .; v_call: TRBV9; j_call: TRBJ2-1
cdr3_aa: CASSLELGQFFGYTF; cdr3_nt: TGCGCCAGCAGCTTGGAGTTAGGACAGTTTTTCGGCTACACCTTC; clone_size: medium-sized; d_call: .; v_call: TRBV5-1; j_call: TRBJ1-2
cdr3_aa: CSARQDTNSNQPQHF; cdr3_nt: TGCAGTGCTAGACAGGACACTAATAGCAATCAGCCCCAGCATTTT; clone_size: many; d_call: .; v_call: TRBV20-1; j_call: TRBJ1-5
cdr3_aa: CASSLSRGINSPLHF; cdr3_nt: TGTGCCAGCAGTTTAAGCAGGGGGATTAATTCACCCCTCCACTTT; clone_size: many; d_call: TRBD1; v_call: TRBV12-3/TRBV12-4; j_call: TRBJ1-6
cdr3_aa: CSVEVAGPLSYEQYF; cdr3_nt: TGCAGCGTTGAAGTAGCGGGGCCCCTCTCCTACGAGCAGTACTTC; clone_size: many; d_call: TRBD2; v_call: TRBV29-1; j_call: TRBJ2-7
cdr3_aa: CASSSEPGSNNSPLHF; cdr3_nt: TGCGCCAGCAGCTCGGAGCCGGGATCTAATAATTCACCCCTCCACTTT; clone_size: many; d_call: .; v_call: TRBV5-1; j_call: TRBJ1-6
cdr3_aa: CASSQEFVNQPQHF; cdr3_nt: TGCGCCAGCAGCCAAGAATTCGTCAATCAGCCCCAGCATTTT; clone_size: many; d_call: .; v_call: TRBV4-1; j_call: TRBJ1-5
cdr3_aa: CASSATVNTGELFF; cdr3_nt: TGTGCCAGCAGCGCGACGGTAAACACCGGGGAGCTGTTTTTT; clone_size: many; d_call: .; v_call: TRBV7-3; j_call: TRBJ2-2
cdr3_aa: CASSSGQLGDYEQYF; cdr3_nt: TGTGCCAGCAGCTCGGGACAGCTAGGAGACTACGAGCAGTACTTC; clone_size: many; d_call: TRBD1; v_call: TRBV7-2; j_call: TRBJ2-7
cdr3_aa: CASSPRPLSSSYNEQFF; cdr3_nt: TGTGCCAGCAGCCCAAGACCCCTTTCGAGCTCCTACAATGAGCAGTTCTTC; clone_size: few; d_call: .; v_call: TRBV7-6; j_call: TRBJ2-1
cdr3_aa: CSGKTSGSLAGETQYF; cdr3_nt: TGCAGTGGGAAGACTAGCGGGAGTTTGGCGGGAGAGACCCAGTACTTC; clone_size: many; d_call: TRBD2; v_call: TRBV20-1; j_call: TRBJ2-5
cdr3_aa: CASSTQGSEKLFF; cdr3_nt: TGTGCCAGCAGTACCCAAGGGAGTGAAAAACTGTTTTTT; clone_size: many; d_call: .; v_call: TRBV7-8; j_call: TRBJ1-4
cdr3_aa: CASSLGGYSNQPQHF; cdr3_nt: TGTGCCAGCAGCTTGGGGGGATATAGCAATCAGCCCCAGCATTTT; clone_size: many; d_call: .; v_call: TRBV5-6; j_call: TRBJ1-5
cdr3_aa: CAWSVGGGETQYF; cdr3_nt: TGTGCCTGGAGTGTAGGAGGGGGCGAGACCCAGTACTTC; clone_size: many; d_call: .; v_call: TRBV30; j_call: TRBJ2-5
cdr3_aa: CASRVRPSGANVLTF; cdr3_nt: TGTGCCAGCAGAGTACGACCTTCTGGGGCCAACGTCCTGACTTTC; clone_size: many; d_call: .; v_call: TRBV6-2/TRBV6-3; j_call: TRBJ2-6
cdr3_aa: CASSHLLAGAGEQYF; cdr3_nt: TGTGCCAGCAGCCACCTCCTAGCGGGAGCCGGCGAGCAGTACTTC; clone_size: many; d_call: TRBD2; v_call: TRBV7-9; j_call: TRBJ2-7
cdr3_aa: CASSLSARDSYTEAFF; cdr3_nt: TGCGCCAGCAGCTTGAGTGCCAGGGACTCGTACACTGAAGCTTTCTTT; clone_size: many; d_call: .; v_call: TRBV5-1; j_call: TRBJ1-1
cdr3_aa: CASSLSWTGANVLTF; cdr3_nt: TGTGCCAGCAGTTTATCGTGGACTGGGGCCAACGTCCTGACTTTC; clone_size: many; d_call: .; v_call: TRBV27; j_call: TRBJ2-6
cdr3_aa: CASSQDLRAGNEQFF; cdr3_nt: TGTGCCAGCAGCCAAGATCTCAGGGCGGGGAATGAGCAGTTCTTC; clone_size: many; d_call: .; v_call: TRBV3-1; j_call: TRBJ2-1
cdr3_aa: CASSTQGRGNYGYTF; cdr3_nt: TGTGCCAGCAGCACGCAAGGGAGGGGGAACTATGGCTACACCTTC; clone_size: .; d_call: .; v_call: TRBV12-3/TRBV12-4; j_call: TRBJ1-2
cdr3_aa: CSVELEGSYNEQFF; cdr3_nt: TGCAGCGTTGAACTGGAGGGGTCCTACAATGAGCAGTTCTTC; clone_size: many; d_call: .; v_call: TRBV29-1; j_call: TRBJ2-1
cdr3_aa: CASSTRQATDTQYF; cdr3_nt: TGCGCCAGCAGCACTCGACAGGCGACAGATACGCAGTATTTT; clone_size: many; d_call: .; v_call: TRBV5-1; j_call: TRBJ2-3
cdr3_aa: CSASAGLAGGPSTGELFF; cdr3_nt: TGCAGTGCTAGCGCTGGACTAGCGGGAGGGCCGAGCACCGGGGAGCTGTTTTTT; clone_size: many; d_call: TRBD2; v_call: TRBV20-1; j_call: TRBJ2-2
cdr3_aa: CASSLAGSTDTQYF; cdr3_nt: TGTGCCAGCAGTTTAGCGGGAAGCACAGATACGCAGTATTTT; clone_size: many; d_call: TRBD2; v_call: TRBV7-9; j_call: TRBJ2-3
cdr3_aa: CASSPDNEQFF; cdr3_nt: TGTGCCAGCAGCCCAGACAATGAGCAGTTCTTC; clone_size: large; d_call: .; v_call: TRBV12-3/TRBV12-4; j_call: TRBJ2-1
cdr3_aa: CASSPKTSGAYEQYF; cdr3_nt: TGTGCCAGCAGCCCGAAGACTAGCGGGGCCTACGAGCAGTACTTC; clone_size: medium-sized; d_call: TRBD2; v_call: TRBV7-8; j_call: TRBJ2-7